Given below is one T cell receptor (beta chain) in context. Its antigen is still unknown. This entry comes from a study of CD8+CD57+ T cells in acquired aplastic anemia. Study in general: Mean DNA quantity obtained from sorted CD4+ and CD8+ cells was 2.5 to 4 ug. Study results and caveats: Sharing between patients and controls was observed for around 30 CD8+ CDR3 sequences.

The TCR beta profiling, which covered VDJ combination and CDR3 sequence, was carried out using genomic DNA as the template. Using its own MiXCR run on the reads, TCRdb lists one record per CDR3 protein. The table lists 150,000 to 200,000 distinct CDR3 sequences, 64% of them singletons. The V segment lost 6 bases and the J segment 4 bases; nucleotides outside the gene matches: 15. CDR1 and CDR2 (germline): MNHEY, SVGAGI. The CDR3 is 17 residues long. The chain uses TRBV6-5 and TRBJ2-1; 7 positions match TRBD2. This TCR derives from a human donor with severe aplastic anemia or a healthy control (not recorded which). Material: sorted CD4+, CD8+, or CD8+CD57+ T cells (not recorded which) from PBMCs. The CDR3 protein is CASSFKAGTHVYNEQFF. In nucleotides, the CDR3 is TGTGCCAGCAGCTTCAAAGCGGGAACGCACGTATACAATGAGCAGTTCTTC.